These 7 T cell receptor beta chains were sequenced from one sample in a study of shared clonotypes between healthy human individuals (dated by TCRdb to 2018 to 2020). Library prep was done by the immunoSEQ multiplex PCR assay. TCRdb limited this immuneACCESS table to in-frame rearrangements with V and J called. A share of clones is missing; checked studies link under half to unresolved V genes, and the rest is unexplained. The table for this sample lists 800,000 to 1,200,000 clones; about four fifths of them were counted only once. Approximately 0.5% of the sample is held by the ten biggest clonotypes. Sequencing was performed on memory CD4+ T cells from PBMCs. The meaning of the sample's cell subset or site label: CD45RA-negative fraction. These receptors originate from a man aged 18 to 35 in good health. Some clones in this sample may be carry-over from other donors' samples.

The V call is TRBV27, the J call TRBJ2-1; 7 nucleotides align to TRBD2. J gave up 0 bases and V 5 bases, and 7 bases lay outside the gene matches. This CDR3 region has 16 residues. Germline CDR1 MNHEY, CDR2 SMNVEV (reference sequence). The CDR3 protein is CASSALADLSYNEQFF. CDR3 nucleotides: TGTGCCAGCAGTGCCCTAGCGGACCTCTCCTACAATGAGCAGTTCTTC.

The CDR3 loop reads CATLEAGVATDTQYF. CDR3 in DNA: TGTGCCACCCTCGAAGCGGGGGTAGCCACAGATACGCAGTATTTT. The chain couples TRBV28 to TRBJ2-3; TRBD2 matches 8 bases. Germline assignment: CDR1 MDHEN and CDR2 SYDVKM. This CDR3 comprises 15 residues. After removal of 10 bases from V and 2 bases from J, the junction contained 11 bases not matched to a gene.

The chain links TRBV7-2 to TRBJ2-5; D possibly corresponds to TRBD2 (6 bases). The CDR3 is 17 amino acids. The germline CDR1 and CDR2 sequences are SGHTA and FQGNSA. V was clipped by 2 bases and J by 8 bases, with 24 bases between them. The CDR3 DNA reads TGTGCCAGCAGCTTACACCGTTCACCCGGGAGCTCGGGAACCCAGTACTTC. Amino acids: CASSLHRSPGSSGTQYF. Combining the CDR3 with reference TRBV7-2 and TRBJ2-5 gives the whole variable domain GAGVSQSPSNKVTEKGKDVELRCDPISGHTALYWYRQSLGQGLEFLIYFQGNSAPDKSGLPSDRFSAERTGGSVSTLTIQRTQQEDSAVYLCASSLHRSPGSSGTQYFGPGTRLLVL.

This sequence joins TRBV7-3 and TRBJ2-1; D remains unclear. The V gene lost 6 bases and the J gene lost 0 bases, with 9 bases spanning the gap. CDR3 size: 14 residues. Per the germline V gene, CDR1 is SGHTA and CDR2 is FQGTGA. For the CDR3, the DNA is TGTGCCAGCAGTCTCGGCCACTCCTACAATGAGCAGTTCTTC. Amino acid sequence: CASSLGHSYNEQFF.

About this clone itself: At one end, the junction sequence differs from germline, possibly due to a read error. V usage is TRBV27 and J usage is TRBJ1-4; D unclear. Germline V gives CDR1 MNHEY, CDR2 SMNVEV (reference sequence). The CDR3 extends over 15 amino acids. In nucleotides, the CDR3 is TGTGCCAGCAGTCTATTAGTAAGACCTAAAGAAAAACTGTTTTTT. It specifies CASSLLVRPKEKLFF.

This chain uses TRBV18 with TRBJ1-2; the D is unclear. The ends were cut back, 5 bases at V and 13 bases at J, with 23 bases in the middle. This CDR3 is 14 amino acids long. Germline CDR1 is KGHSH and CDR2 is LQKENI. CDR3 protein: CASSSYENSGLGTF. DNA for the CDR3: TGTGCCAGCTCATCGTACGAAAACTCCGGACTCGGCACCTTC. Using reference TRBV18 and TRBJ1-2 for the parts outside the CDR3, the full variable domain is NAGVMQNPRHLVRRRGQEARLRCSPMKGHSHVYWYRQLPEEGLKFMVYLQKENIIDESGMPKERFSAEFPKEGPSILRIQQVVRGDSAAYFCASSSYENSGLGTFGSGTRLTVV.

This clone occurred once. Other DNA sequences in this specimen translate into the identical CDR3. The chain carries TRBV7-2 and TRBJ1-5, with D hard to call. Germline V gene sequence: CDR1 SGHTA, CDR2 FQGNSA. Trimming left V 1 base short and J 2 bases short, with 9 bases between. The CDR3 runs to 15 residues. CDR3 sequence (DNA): TGTGCCAGCAGCTTAGTGGGAACAGGCAATCAGCCCCAGCATTTT. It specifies CASSLVGTGNQPQHF.